The clone carrying this T cell receptor beta chain was detected a few times. What it binds is unknown. This specimen belongs to a study of response to subunit inactivated influenza vaccine. Via MiXCR, TCRdb re-called the RT-PCR reads, giving one row per CDR3 protein. The profile shows roughly 500,000 distinct CDR3 sequences, 25% of them singletons. Study-level points and caveats: Only a handful of new T cells, the authors suggested, are recruited with each seasonal influenza vaccination.

The V end lost 1 base, the J end lost 2 bases, and 8 bases lay between the germline ends. The germline CDR1 and CDR2 sequences are LGHNA and YSLEER. The CDR3 extends over 14 amino acids. The chain is built from TRBV4-3 and TRBJ1-2; D not resolved. The sample was CD4+ T cells sorted from PBMCs, taken around 5 days after vaccination. This TCR was sampled from a man aged 50-59 years who received an inactivated influenza vaccine. CDR3 amino acids: CASSQGNRNYGYTF. The CDR3 DNA reads TGCGCCAGCAGCCAAGGTAACAGAAACTATGGCTACACCTTC.